This T cell receptor beta chain was retrieved from a study of early T cells in non-severe SARS-CoV-2 infection. Germline CDR1 is SGHDT and CDR2 is YYEEEE. The CDR3 runs 15 residues. Between the trimmed V and J ends, which lost 0 bases and 0 bases, there was a span of 9 bases. TCRdb reprocessed the 5' RACE reads with MiXCR, giving one entry per CDR3 protein. Of 25,000 to 30,000 distinct CDR3 sequences detected, 5.4% appear once; the ten largest clones hold more than 0.7%. A few counts support this clonotype. The sample consisted of whole blood. The chain carries TRBV5-6 and TRBJ1-1; D is unclear. The source is an adult who was a healthcare worker with PCR-confirmed SARS-CoV-2 infection or an uninfected control (not recorded which). CDR3 in amino acids: CASSLVASLNTEAFF. In DNA form, the CDR3 reads TGTGCCAGCAGCTTGGTCGCCAGCTTGAACACTGAAGCTTTCTTT. Supplemented by reference TRBV5-6 and TRBJ1-1, the full variable domain reads DAGVTQSPTHLIKTRGQQVTLRCSPKSGHDTVSWYQQALGQGPQFIFQYYEEEERQRGNFPDRFSGHQFPNYSSELNVNALLLGDSALYLCASSLVASLNTEAFFGQGTRLTVV.